The entry below describes one T cell receptor (beta chain). Clones were sequenced by immunoSEQ multiplex PCR, and TCRdb holds only the in-frame ones, with some missing. The top ten clones hold roughly 8% of a sample with about 88,000 clones, 93% of them seen once. The data originate from a study of control samples from healthy donors and cancer patients. The V gene's germline CDR1 is MNHNS and CDR2 SASEGT. V trimming: 1 base; J trimming: 5 bases; junction bases outside the gene matches: 1. The CDR3 is 14 residues long. The sequencing sample was made of blood. The sequence came from a man between 18 and 35 years old in good health. The rearrangement joins TRBV6-1 to TRBJ1-5; TRBD1 matches at 8 bases. CDR3 sequence: CASSEGRGHQPQHF. The CDR3 DNA follows: TGTGCCAGCAGTGAAGGCAGGGGGCATCAGCCCCAGCATTTT.